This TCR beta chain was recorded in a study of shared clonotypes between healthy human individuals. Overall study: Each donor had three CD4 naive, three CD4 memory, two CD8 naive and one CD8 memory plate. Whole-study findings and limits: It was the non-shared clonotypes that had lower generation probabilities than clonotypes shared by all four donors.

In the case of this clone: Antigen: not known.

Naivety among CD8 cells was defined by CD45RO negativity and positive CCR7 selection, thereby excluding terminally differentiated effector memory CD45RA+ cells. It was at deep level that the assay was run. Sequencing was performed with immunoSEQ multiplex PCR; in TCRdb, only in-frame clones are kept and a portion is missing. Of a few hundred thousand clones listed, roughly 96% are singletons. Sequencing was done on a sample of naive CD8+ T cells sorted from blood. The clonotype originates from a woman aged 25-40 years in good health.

For the CDR3, the DNA is TGTGCCAGCAGTGGACAGTCAGATACGCAGTATTTT. Protein: CASSGQSDTQYF. This chain uses TRBV6-1 with TRBJ2-3; the D gene is possibly TRBD1 (5 bases). V lost 4 bases, J lost 4 bases, and 6 bases lay in between. This CDR3 is built from 12 residues. From germline, CDR1 is MNHNS and CDR2 SASEGT.